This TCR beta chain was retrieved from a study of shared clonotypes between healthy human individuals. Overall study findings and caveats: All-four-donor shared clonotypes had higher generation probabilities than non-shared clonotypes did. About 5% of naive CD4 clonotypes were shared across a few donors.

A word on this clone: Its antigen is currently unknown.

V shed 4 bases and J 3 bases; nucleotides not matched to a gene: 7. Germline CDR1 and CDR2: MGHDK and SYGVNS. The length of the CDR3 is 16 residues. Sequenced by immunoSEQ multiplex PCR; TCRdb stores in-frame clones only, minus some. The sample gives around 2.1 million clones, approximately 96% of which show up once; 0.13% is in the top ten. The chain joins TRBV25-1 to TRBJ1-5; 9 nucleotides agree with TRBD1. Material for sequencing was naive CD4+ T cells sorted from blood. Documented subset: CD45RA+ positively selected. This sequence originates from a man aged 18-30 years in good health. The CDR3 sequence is CASSGGQGKFNQPQHF. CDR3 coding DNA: TGTGCCAGCAGTGGTGGACAGGGGAAATTCAATCAGCCCCAGCATTTT.